Below, 17 T cell receptor beta chains from the same sample are listed, as sequenced in a study of T cell changes during pregnancy in multiple sclerosis. Some clones are missing from TCRdb's copy, which holds only in-frame ones; the method was immunoSEQ multiplex PCR. The profile shows 75,000 to 95,000 clones, 85% to 95% of them singletons. Sequenced here: peripheral blood, sampled before pregnancy. The receptors stem from a female donor with multiple sclerosis, enrolled in a pregnancy study.

J is TRBJ2-7 and V is TRBV10-3; possible D gene TRBD2, 5 bases. The germline V and J ends were trimmed by 2 bases and 2 bases, with 7 bases remaining between them. This CDR3 contains 13 residues. Germline CDR1 reads ENHRY; CDR2 reads SYGVKD. Here the CDR3 reads CAISEPGTYEQYF. CDR3 DNA: TGTGCCATCAGTGAGCCCGGGACCTACGAGCAGTACTTC.

The chain combines TRBV28 with TRBJ2-7; a weak D match, TRBD2 (5 bases). Germline V lookup: CDR1 MDHEN, CDR2 SYDVKM. The CDR3 sequence is 15 residues long. Trimming cost V 3 bases and J 4 bases, with 16 bases left between them. CDR3 protein: CASSFSPGMEYEQYF. For the CDR3, the DNA is TGTGCCAGCAGTTTCTCCCCGGGAATGGAGTACGAGCAGTACTTC.

This clone came up once. The chain couples TRBV19 to TRBJ2-1, with unresolved D. The CDR3 totals 13 residues. V was clipped by 5 bases and J by 1 base, with 6 bases between them. Germline V lookup: CDR1 LNHDA, CDR2 SQIVND (reference sequence). CDR3 loop: CASSAGSYNEQFF. CDR3 DNA sequence: TGTGCCAGTAGTGCCGGGTCCTACAATGAGCAGTTCTTC.

The chain combines TRBV6-1 with TRBJ2-5; the match to TRBD2 covers 9 bases. V lost 3 bases to trimming and J lost 5 bases; unmatched junction nucleotides: 4. The germline CDR1 and CDR2 sequences are MNHNS and SASEGT. The CDR3 has 14 amino acids. The CDR3 DNA reads as TGTGCCAGCAGTGATGGGAGCGGGAGGGAGACCCAGTACTTC. It codes for CASSDGSGRETQYF.

The chain links TRBV10-3 to TRBJ1-1, with a tentative D call TRBD1 (5 bases). This CDR3 comprises 14 residues. In germline, CDR1 is ENHRY, CDR2 SYGVKD. Deletions cut 5 bases from V and 3 bases from J, with 13 bases between. CDR3 region: CAISRGRSDTEAFF. The CDR3, as DNA: TGTGCCATCAGTAGGGGAAGGTCTGACACTGAAGCTTTCTTT.

The rearrangement uses TRBV4-2 and TRBJ2-6, with a possible D match to TRBD2 (7 bases). V lost 5 bases, J lost 0 bases, and 14 bases lay in between. In germline, CDR1 is LGHNA, CDR2 YNFKEQ. CDR3 size: 17 residues. Here the CDR3 DNA reads TGTGCCAGCAGCAGTAGGGGGGGCTACTCTGGGGCCAACGTCCTGACTTTC. Translated: CASSSRGGYSGANVLTF.

The CDR3 DNA sequence: TGCGCCAGCAGCTTGGCAGGGGTCTATGGCTACACCTTC. Translating gives CASSLAGVYGYTF. The chain uses TRBV5-1 and TRBJ1-2; a weak D match, TRBD1 (6 bases). The CDR3 consists of 13 residues. V was pared by 0 bases and J by 4 bases, with 7 bases between. CDR1 and CDR2 (germline): SGHRS, YFSETQ.

This clone was found once. CDR3 bases: TGTGCCAGCAGCTCTCAGGGTACCTATGGCTACACCTTC. It is translated as CASSSQGTYGYTF. The chain employs TRBV7-2 and TRBJ1-2, with TRBD1 as a possible D gene (5 bases). There are 13 residues in the CDR3. The ends were cut back, 4 bases at V and 4 bases at J, with 10 bases in the middle. Germline CDR1 is SGHTA and CDR2 is FQGNSA.

The rearrangement links TRBV28 to TRBJ2-1; 12 positions agree with TRBD1. The germline V gene has CDR1 MDHEN and CDR2 SYDVKM. CDR3 length: 18 residues. J gave up 0 bases and V 3 bases, and 6 bases lay outside the gene matches. DNA of the CDR3: TGTGCCAGCAGTTTTGTAGTGGGACAGGGGGCCTCCTACAATGAGCAGTTCTTC. It specifies CASSFVVGQGASYNEQFF.

This chain joins TRBV5-1 and TRBJ2-1, with unresolved D. This CDR3 is 17 amino acids long. Germline V lookup: CDR1 SGHRS, CDR2 YFSETQ. V lost 3 bases, J lost 0 bases, and 16 bases lay in between. CDR3 amino acids: CASSSTSPIDSYNEQFF. In DNA form, the CDR3 reads TGCGCCAGCAGCTCTACCTCCCCTATCGACTCCTACAATGAGCAGTTCTTC.

This chain links TRBV29-1 with TRBJ1-4; D might be TRBD1 (5 bases). The CDR3 extends over 13 amino acids. Germline V gives CDR1 SQVTM, CDR2 ANQGSEA. V lost 4 bases and J 7 bases, leaving 13 bases between the germline ends. This chain's CDR3 is CSVGGGYSEKLFF. As DNA, the CDR3 is TGCAGCGTTGGGGGGGGATACAGTGAAAAACTGTTTTTT.

J is TRBJ2-5 and V is TRBV6-1, with D perhaps TRBD1 (5 bases). This CDR3 is 15 amino acids long. The V gene lost 4 bases and the J gene lost 1 base, with 13 bases spanning the gap. Germline values: CDR1 MNHNS, CDR2 SASEGT. The CDR3 region is CASSVLDSRQETQYF. DNA of the CDR3: TGTGCCAGCAGTGTCCTCGACAGTCGCCAAGAGACCCAGTACTTC.

The chain recombines TRBV5-4 with TRBJ1-4; D is undetermined. The length of the CDR3 is 14 residues. Germline assignment: CDR1 SGHNT and CDR2 YYREEE (reference sequence). The germline V and J ends were trimmed by 0 bases and 4 bases, with 7 bases remaining between them. CDR3 sequence: CASSLGTFNEKLFF. The CDR3 bases are TGTGCCAGCAGCTTGGGAACTTTTAATGAAAAACTGTTTTTT.

The chain links TRBV7-9 to TRBJ2-5; 10 positions match TRBD2. The CDR3 covers 17 residues. V shed 1 base, J shed 5 bases, and the junction held 10 bases outside the gene matches. The germline gives CDR1 SEHNR, CDR2 FQNEAQ (reference sequence). The CDR3 loop is CASSLDFQRGGGETQYF. The CDR3 DNA follows: TGTGCCAGCAGCTTAGATTTCCAGCGGGGGGGCGGGGAGACCCAGTACTTC. Supplemented by reference TRBV7-9 and TRBJ2-5, the full variable domain reads DTGVSQNPRHKITKRGQNVTFRCDPISEHNRLYWYRQTLGQGPEFLTYFQNEAQLEKSRLLSDRFSAERPKGSFSTLEIQRTEQGDSAMYLCASSLDFQRGGGETQYFGPGTRLLVL.

V is TRBV5-4 and J is TRBJ2-1; 9 bases fit TRBD2. Per the germline V gene, CDR1 is SGHNT and CDR2 is YYREEE (reference sequence). CDR3 size: 15 residues. Germline trimming cut 0 bases from V and 8 bases from J; bases unmatched to any gene: 6. In nucleotides, the CDR3 is TGTGCCAGCAGCTTGGGCGGGAGGGCCGCCGATGAGCAGTTCTTC. Protein: CASSLGGRAADEQFF.

The chain employs TRBV2 and TRBJ1-1; D is unresolved. This CDR3 comprises 13 residues. V lost 2 bases, J lost 1 base, and 5 bases lay in between. Per the germline V gene, CDR1 is SNHLY and CDR2 is FYNNEI. The CDR3 sequence is CASSERGNTEAFF. CDR3 DNA: TGTGCCAGCAGTGAACGAGGGAACACTGAAGCTTTCTTT.

The gene calls are TRBV5-4 and TRBJ1-6, with D possibly TRBD1 on 6 matching bases. V lost 4 bases and J lost 7, with 12 bases in between. Germline CDR1 is SGHNT and CDR2 is YYREEE (reference sequence). The CDR3 is made up of 14 amino acids. CDR3 sequence: CASSPRQANSPLHF. The CDR3 DNA reads as TGTGCCAGCAGCCCGAGACAGGCAAATTCACCCCTCCACTTT.